The T cell receptor beta chain under discussion was sequenced for a study of blood T cell repertoires in COVID-19. Germline V gene sequence: CDR1 GTSNPN, CDR2 SVGIG (reference sequence). This CDR3 is 15 amino acids long. J gave up 6 bases and V 5 bases, and 12 bases lay outside the gene matches. The table came from immunoSEQ multiplex PCR; TCRdb's copy has only in-frame clones and leaves some out. This table has 300,000 to 450,000 clones, 88% appearing once. Sequenced: PBMCs or T cells enriched from blood (not recorded which). The sequence was collected from a woman aged 30 to 39 who had been exposed to COVID-19. This chain links TRBV30 with TRBJ2-2, with 7 bases fitting TRBD2. The DNA for the CDR3 is TGTGCCTGGGGGTACCTCGGGCTAGCGGCCGGGGAGCTGTTTTTT. This gives the protein CAWGYLGLAAGELFF.